One sample yielded the 9 T cell receptor beta chains listed below, sequenced in a study of blood T cell repertoires in COVID-19. The table came from immunoSEQ multiplex PCR; TCRdb's copy has only in-frame clones and leaves some out. The data contain more than 40,000 clones, roughly 85% of them singletons. The source material was peripheral blood. These receptor sequences come from a man between 60 and 75 years old with acute or convalescent COVID-19.

This chain joins TRBV4-3 and TRBJ2-7; possible D gene TRBD1, 6 bases. This CDR3 contains 15 residues. Germline V CDR1 and CDR2: LGHNA, YSLEER. V was clipped by 4 bases and J by 6 bases, with 19 bases between them. The CDR3 reads CASSPQTGRGSEQYF. The CDR3 DNA is TGCGCCAGCAGCCCTCAAACAGGGCGTGGCAGCGAGCAGTACTTC.

V gene TRBV29-1 combines with J gene TRBJ1-2, with D uncertain. The ends were cut back, 0 bases at V and 4 bases at J, with 3 bases in the middle. Germline-derived CDR1 and CDR2 are SQVTM and ANQGSEA. The CDR3 loop spans 11 amino acids. The CDR3 loop reads CSVEDFYGYTF. In DNA form, the CDR3 reads TGCAGCGTTGAAGACTTCTATGGCTACACCTTC.

This chain joins TRBV6-2 or TRBV6-3 and TRBJ2-3; D gene ambiguous. Germline-derived CDR1 and CDR2 are MNHEY and SVGEGT. V was cut by 0 bases and J by 4 bases, with 17 bases left in between. The CDR3 extends over 17 amino acids. This CDR3 is CASSYSGWVTTSDTQYF. Here the CDR3 DNA reads TGTGCCAGCAGTTACTCGGGCTGGGTCACAACTTCAGATACGCAGTATTTT.

The chain recombines TRBV5-1 with TRBJ2-7; D is uncertain. Germline lookup yields CDR1 SGHRS and CDR2 YFSETQ. V lost 0 bases, J lost 11 bases, and 15 bases lay in between. The CDR3 runs to 13 residues. The CDR3 region has the DNA TGCGCCAGCAGCTTGGGTTCTTCCGGTGAGAAGTACTTC. Its translation is CASSLGSSGEKYF.

The CDR3 bases are TGTGCCAGCAGCGGGACAGGGAAGGAGACCCAGTACTTC. Translation: CASSGTGKETQYF. J is TRBJ2-5 and V is TRBV7-2, with 9 bases lining up with TRBD1. V was pared by 5 bases and J by 5 bases, with 3 bases of the junction left unmatched. This CDR3 has 13 residues. The germline gives CDR1 SGHTA, CDR2 FQGNSA.

The chain has TRBV4-2 and TRBJ1-3, with 8 bases aligning to TRBD1. Germline V gene lookup returns CDR1 LGHNA and CDR2 YNFKEQ. This CDR3 comprises 20 residues. V dropped 0 bases and J dropped 0; count of bases not matched to a gene: 13. CDR3 amino acids: CASSQDVGQGIHHSGNTIYF. Written as DNA, the CDR3 is TGTGCCAGCAGCCAAGATGTAGGACAGGGAATTCATCACTCTGGAAACACCATATATTTT.

CDR3 sequence reads: CASSPLDSSNQPQHF. The DNA for the CDR3 is TGTGCCAGCAGTCCCCTGGACAGCAGCAATCAGCCCCAGCATTTT. This sequence joins TRBV6-5 and TRBJ1-5; maybe TRBD1 (6 bases). Trimming shortened V by 5 bases and J by 1 base, and 12 bases separated the two germline ends. CDR3 length: 15 residues. Germline-derived CDR1 and CDR2 are MNHEY and SVGAGI.

The gene calls are TRBV21-1 and TRBJ1-1. TRBV21-1 is a known pseudogene. CDR3 length: 17 amino acids. Here the CDR3 DNA reads TGTGCCAGCAGCAAAGGCCCGGGATTGAGAGGGTACACTGAAGCTTTCTTT. It yields the protein CASSKGPGLRGYTEAFF.

The CDR3 reads CASSTSPQASETQYF. In DNA, the CDR3 is TGTGCCAGCAGCACATCCCCACAGGCCTCGGAGACCCAGTACTTC. The rearrangement joins TRBV6-5 to TRBJ2-5; D possibly corresponds to TRBD1 (5 bases). Germline-derived CDR1 and CDR2 are MNHEY and SVGAGI. The CDR3 consists of 15 residues. Trimming took 6 bases from V and 5 from J, leaving 19 bases between them.